This T cell receptor (beta chain) was observed in a study of blood T cell repertoires in COVID-19. At the level of the study: Acute-phase and convalescent COVID-19 samples originated in the United States, Italy and Spain. PBMCs, B-cell-depleted T cells, or T cells provided the cDNA or gDNA that made up the material.

The authors' processing: Amplification of reference gene primers provided the estimated nucleated cell counts. This table comes from immunoSEQ multiplex PCR, and its TCRdb copy is limited to in-frame clones, with some not included. The V and J calls and clone size were taken over from that table, and D and trimming were inferred from the DNA. The sample has under 200,000 clones, about 88% seen once. V was pared by 2 bases and J by 2 bases, with 13 bases between. The germline V gene encodes CDR1 MGHRA and CDR2 YSYEKL. CDR3 length equals 15 residues. This clone appeared a few times. The sequence came from a woman aged 80 or over in a cohort sampled during active or convalescent COVID-19. The gene calls are TRBV4-1 and TRBJ2-7; D might be TRBD2 (6 bases). Sequencing was carried out using peripheral blood. For the CDR3, the DNA is TGCGCCAGCAGCCAAAGCTCGGGCGGGGCCTACGAGCAGTACGTC. This sequence encodes CASSQSSGGAYEQYV.